This entry lists 5 T cell receptor beta chains sequenced from one sample in a study of tumor-infiltrating lymphocytes in primary liver carcinoma. Co-extracting RNA and DNA was done with 20-30 mg of unsorted bulk tissue as input. From around 0.5 ug of total RNA, TCR beta-specific cDNA was reverse-transcribed using a constant-region primer. Three nested multiplex PCR rounds of slightly modified ARM-PCR generated TCR beta libraries. PCR rounds one and two used TRBV1-TRBV30 forward primers with a C-beta reverse primer for approximately 10 cycles each. Using its own MiXCR run on the multiplex PCR reads, TCRdb lists one record per CDR3 protein. In the table there are approximately 190,000 distinct CDR3 sequences, approximately 80% of which are singletons. Sample: tumor tissue from primary liver carcinoma. These receptor sequences come from a man in his forties or fifties with primary liver carcinoma and hepatitis B virus infection.

For this clonotype: An end of the junction does not agree with germline; a read error may underlie this. The J gene is TRBJ2-7, the V gene TRBV29-1; 7 nucleotides match TRBD1. The CDR3 totals 14 residues. Germline-derived CDR1 and CDR2 are SQVTM and ANQGSEA. CDR3 bases: TGCAGCGTGGCCGGGACAGAAAGCCCCTACGAGCAGTGCTTC. Residues: CSVAGTESPYEQCF.

As concerns this clonotype: The junction departs from germline at one end; a sequencing error may be responsible. The V and J genes are TRBV7-9 and TRBJ1-1; D perhaps matches TRBD1 (5 bases). This CDR3 is 14 amino acids long. The V gene's germline CDR1 is SEHNR and CDR2 FQNEAQ (reference sequence). CDR3: CASSLAGGNTEVLF. The DNA for the CDR3 is TGTGCCAGCAGCTTAGCGGGGGGAAACACTGAGGTTTTATTT.

Remarks on this clonotype: With a much larger clone just one base away, this may be a read error. V and J are TRBV18 and TRBJ2-7; the match to TRBD2 covers 9 bases. This CDR3 has 13 amino acids. The V gene's germline CDR1 is KGHSH and CDR2 LQKENI. The CDR3 here is CANSPLAGEEQYF. In DNA, the CDR3 is TGTGCCAACTCACCTTTAGCGGGAGAAGAGCAGTACTTC.

In regard to this clonotype: An end of the junction differs from the germline gene, which may be a read error. The chain recombines TRBV29-1 with TRBJ2-2, with D possibly being TRBD2 (6 bases). CDR1 is SQVTM, CDR2 ANQGSEA, per germline. CDR3 length: 14 amino acids. The DNA for the CDR3 is TGCAGCGTTATAAAGGACCCTGGATTGGGGGGGCTGTTTTTT. Encoded protein: CSVIKDPGLGGLFF.

Remarks on this clonotype: The germline gene is not matched at one end of the junction; a read error may be the cause. This chain connects TRBV11-2 to TRBJ1-1; D not resolved. The CDR3 is 14 amino acids. The germline gives CDR1 SGHAT, CDR2 FQNNGV. CDR3 amino acids: CANSPLWPNTEALF. CDR3 nucleotides: TGTGCCAACAGCCCCCTCTGGCCGAACACTGAAGCTTTGTTT.